What follows describes a single T cell receptor (beta chain). Its cognate antigen is unknown. The data stem from a study of T cell responses to AZD1222 COVID-19 vaccine. Study-level findings and limits: The donors showed a predominance of white British ancestry and of females, with possible underestimation of clonal diversity. The CD4 TCRs associated with vaccination extended across spike and predominated at 160-218 and 743-854. Regions left unmutated in variants are reportedly the target of nearly half of spike-specific TCRs.

Second-dose intervals of approximately 4 or approximately 12 weeks were pooled. Data came from immunoSEQ multiplex PCR; TCRdb stores just in-frame clones and leaves some out. Here the sample spans 80,000 or so clones, roughly 90% being singletons. The sample here was peripheral blood, taken 28 days after the second AZD1222 dose. The source is an adult who received the AZD1222 COVID-19 vaccine.

The CDR3 spells CASSPQGDQPQHF. CDR3 in DNA: TGTGCCAGCAGTCCTCAGGGAGATCAGCCCCAGCATTTT. The chain couples TRBV7-2 to TRBJ1-5; possible D gene TRBD1, 5 bases. In germline, CDR1 is SGHTA, CDR2 FQGNSA. Trimming cost V 6 bases and J 5 bases, with 11 bases left between them. The CDR3 runs to 13 residues.